One and the same sample provided the 22 T cell receptor beta chains below, sequenced in a study of vaccination and CD4 T cells after COVID-19. These receptors' antigens are unknown. The Oncomine TCR Beta short-read assay sequenced DNA from cultured CD4+ T cells. Using its own MiXCR run on the PCR reads, TCRdb lists one record per CDR3 protein. The sample consists of around 14,000 distinct CDR3 sequences, more than 45% of them appearing once. The treatment denotes: approximately nine-day PBMC culture with coronavirus spike peptide pools or control peptides (ViraFEST assay). Sample: CD4+ T cells from blood, cultured in vitro. All receptors come from a human donor who had recovered from COVID-19.

The V and J genes are TRBV7-2 and TRBJ1-4; D gene uncertain. CDR3 length equals 12 residues. Trimming removed 1 base from V and 10 bases from J, with 7 bases in between. Germline lookup yields CDR1 SGHTA and CDR2 FQGNSA. As DNA, the CDR3 is TGTGCCAGCAGCTTAGACGACACAAAACTGTTTTTT. It encodes CASSLDDTKLFF.

The chain is built from TRBV5-5 and TRBJ2-7; 10 bases fit TRBD2. The length of the CDR3 is 15 residues. With 2 bases clipped from V and 6 bases from J, the junction kept 8 bases outside the gene matches. The germline gives CDR1 SGHKS, CDR2 YYEKEE (reference sequence). CDR3 protein: CASSFEGLAWSEQYF. CDR3 sequence (DNA): TGTGCCAGCAGCTTCGAGGGACTAGCGTGGAGCGAGCAGTACTTC.

The rearrangement joins TRBV4-2 to TRBJ2-1; D is perhaps TRBD1 (6 bases). The CDR3 loop spans 17 amino acids. Germline CDR1 and CDR2: LGHNA and YNFKEQ. Trimming took off 3 bases at V and 0 bases at J, with 15 bases between the two ends. CDR3 DNA: TGTGCCAGCAGCCAGGCCAGCAGGGGCCGCTCCTACAATGAGCAGTTCTTC. It translates to CASSQASRGRSYNEQFF.

This chain connects TRBV5-6 to TRBJ2-3; no clear D. This CDR3 spans 14 amino acids. V lost 0 bases and J 8 bases, leaving 13 bases between the germline ends. The germline CDR1 and CDR2 sequences are SGHDT and YYEEEE. The CDR3 loop reads CASSLGGRSGTQYF. The DNA for the CDR3 is TGTGCCAGCAGCTTGGGAGGAAGGTCGGGTACGCAGTATTTT.

This chain uses TRBV7-9 with TRBJ1-5, with D possibly matching TRBD1 (5 bases). V shed 1 base and J shed 11 bases, with 15 bases lying between them. This CDR3 region has 14 residues. Germline loops: CDR1 SEHNR, CDR2 FQNEAQ (reference sequence). DNA of the CDR3: TGTGCCAGCAGCTTAGGGGCGGGGGGTGAGACCCAGCATTTT. This translates into CASSLGAGGETQHF.

The V gene is TRBV2, the J gene TRBJ1-6; 8 bases are shared with TRBD1. V was clipped by 4 bases and J by 8 bases; unmatched bases: 4. CDR1 and CDR2 from the germline V gene are SNHLY and FYNNEI. The CDR3 totals 14 residues. CDR3 in amino acids: CASSAQGADSPLHF. The CDR3 coding sequence is TGTGCCAGCAGTGCCCAGGGGGCTGATTCACCCCTCCACTTT.

The chain carries TRBV30 and TRBJ2-3; maybe TRBD2 (6 bases). CDR3 length: 13 residues. The germline CDR1 and CDR2 sequences are GTSNPN and SVGIG (reference sequence). V lost 3 bases and J 3 bases, leaving 10 bases between the germline ends. The CDR3 here is CAWSGGRTDTQYF. CDR3 DNA: TGTGCCTGGAGCGGAGGGAGGACAGATACGCAGTATTTT.

V gene TRBV20-1 combines with J gene TRBJ2-1; D gene ambiguous. Germline loops: CDR1 DFQATT, CDR2 SNEGSKA (reference sequence). This CDR3 is built from 11 residues. V was shortened by 6 bases and J by 5 bases, with 8 bases between the two germline ends. The CDR3 sequence: CSAANHNEQFF. CDR3 nucleotide sequence: TGCAGTGCCGCAAACCACAATGAGCAGTTCTTC.

This clonotype was seen a handful of times. The chain has TRBV20-1 and TRBJ1-5; possible D gene TRBD1, 5 bases. The germline V gene has CDR1 DFQATT and CDR2 SNEGSKA (reference sequence). The CDR3 runs to 13 residues. Trimming left V 3 bases short and J 5 bases short, with 11 bases between. The CDR3 bases are TGCAGTGCTAGCTTGGGGCCGGATCAGCCCCAGCATTTT. It is translated as CSASLGPDQPQHF.

This chain links TRBV7-2 with TRBJ2-2, with 7 bases aligning to TRBD2. The V gene's germline CDR1 is SGHTA and CDR2 FQGNSA. The junction had 4 bases not matched to a gene; V was cut back by 1 base and J by 5 bases. The CDR3 has 15 residues. The CDR3 loop reads CASSLGRERTGELFF. DNA for the CDR3: TGTGCCAGCAGCTTAGGGCGGGAGCGGACCGGGGAGCTGTTTTTT. Supplemented by reference TRBV7-2 and TRBJ2-2, the full variable domain reads GAGVSQSPSNKVTEKGKDVELRCDPISGHTALYWYRQSLGQGLEFLIYFQGNSAPDKSGLPSDRFSAERTGGSVSTLTIQRTQQEDSAVYLCASSLGRERTGELFFGEGSRLTVL.

The genes are TRBV20-1 and TRBJ2-1; 9 positions match TRBD1. Unmatched junction bases numbered 10, after V lost 3 bases and J lost 10 bases. Germline CDR1 DFQATT, CDR2 SNEGSKA (reference sequence). This CDR3 is 14 amino acids long. The CDR3 loop is CSASGWDRVGEQFF. The CDR3 DNA sequence: TGCAGTGCTAGCGGCTGGGACAGGGTCGGGGAGCAGTTCTTC.

The sample holds a few counts of this clonotype. This rearrangement joins TRBV24-1 to TRBJ2-2; 10 positions agree with TRBD1. J gave up 5 bases and V 1 base, and 6 bases lay outside the gene matches. The CDR3 totals 17 residues. In germline, CDR1 is KGHDR, CDR2 SFDVKD. The CDR3 DNA sequence: TGTGCCACCAGTGATTTCCGACAGGGGGCTATGACCGGGGAGCTGTTTTTT. This gives the protein CATSDFRQGAMTGELFF.

This clonotype was seen a handful of times. The chain links TRBV19 to TRBJ2-5; perhaps TRBD1 as D (5 bases). The CDR3 spans 16 residues. With 0 bases removed from V and 7 bases from J, the gap between germline ends came to 18 bases. The V gene's germline CDR1 is LNHDA and CDR2 SQIVND (reference sequence). The CDR3 DNA reads as TGTGCCAGTAGTATAGACGTGGGGCTCCGGACGGGGACCCAGTACTTC. This translates into CASSIDVGLRTGTQYF.

The rearrangement links TRBV18 to TRBJ2-1, with TRBD1 matching over 7 bases. In germline, CDR1 is KGHSH, CDR2 LQKENI. J lost 8 bases, V lost 8 bases, and 9 bases had no gene match. The CDR3 totals 13 residues. CDR3 protein: CASGQVVMDEQFF. The CDR3 region has the DNA TGTGCCAGCGGACAGGTCGTTATGGATGAGCAGTTCTTC.

The V and J genes are TRBV7-2 and TRBJ2-7; 7 positions match TRBD2. From germline, CDR1 is SGHTA and CDR2 FQGNSA. V shed 1 base, J shed 2 bases, and the junction held 5 bases outside the gene matches. This CDR3 has 15 residues. In DNA form, the CDR3 reads TGTGCCAGCAGCTTAGTAGAGCGGGGTGCCTACGAGCAGTACTTC. Its protein product is CASSLVERGAYEQYF. The variable domain in full, completed from reference TRBV7-2 and TRBJ2-7, reads GAGVSQSPSNKVTEKGKDVELRCDPISGHTALYWYRQSLGQGLEFLIYFQGNSAPDKSGLPSDRFSAERTGGSVSTLTIQRTQQEDSAVYLCASSLVERGAYEQYFGPGTRLTVT.

The chain is built from TRBV7-3 and TRBJ2-1, with unresolved D. The CDR3 runs 12 residues. Germline assignment: CDR1 SGHTA and CDR2 FQGTGA. V was trimmed by 1 base and J by 7 bases, leaving 5 bases between them. The CDR3 sequence is CASSLNLNEQFF. The CDR3 DNA follows: TGTGCCAGCAGCTTAAATTTGAATGAGCAGTTCTTC.

The V call is TRBV7-3, the J call TRBJ2-5; the match to TRBD1 covers 12 bases. Germline lookup yields CDR1 SGHTA and CDR2 FQGTGA. The CDR3 sequence is 17 residues long. The junction had 8 bases not matched to a gene; V was cut back by 5 bases and J by 1 base. CDR3 bases: TGTGCCAGCAGCCAAACCGGGACAGGGGGCCGCCAAGAGACCCAGTACTTC. It yields the protein CASSQTGTGGRQETQYF. Full variable domain (outside the CDR3, taken from reference TRBV7-3 and TRBJ2-5): GAGVSQTPSNKVTEKGKYVELRCDPISGHTALYWYRQSLGQGPEFLIYFQGTGAADDSGLPNDRFFAVRPEGSVSTLKIQRTERGDSAVYLCASSQTGTGGRQETQYFGPGTRLLVL.

V usage is TRBV6-1 and J usage is TRBJ2-7, with 11 bases that match TRBD2. V shed 5 bases, J shed 3 bases, and the junction held 3 bases outside the gene matches. This CDR3 is 14 amino acids long. Germline CDR1 and CDR2: MNHNS and SASEGT. DNA for the CDR3: TGTGCCAGCAGTCGCCTAGCGGGGGGCTACGAGCAGTACTTC. This encodes CASSRLAGGYEQYF.

The rearrangement joins TRBV2 to TRBJ2-1; D is unclear. Germline V CDR1 and CDR2: SNHLY, FYNNEI. The V gene lost 6 bases and the J gene lost 5 bases, with 8 bases spanning the gap. This CDR3 has 12 amino acids. The CDR3 protein is CASSGDNNEQFF. CDR3 sequence (DNA): TGTGCCAGCAGCGGAGATAACAATGAGCAGTTCTTC.

V usage is TRBV7-8 and J usage is TRBJ1-2; tentative D call: TRBD1 (6 bases). V shed 5 bases and J shed 8 bases, with 18 bases lying between them. The length of the CDR3 is 14 residues. Germline V gives CDR1 SGHVS, CDR2 FQNEAQ. In DNA, the CDR3 is TGTGCCAGCAGCACTCCTGGACAGTTTTGGGGCTACACCTTC. Its protein is CASSTPGQFWGYTF.

CDR3 coding DNA: TGTGCCAGCAGTGTGGGACAAGCGAACACTGAAGCTTTCTTT. Residues: CASSVGQANTEAFF. This chain links TRBV2 with TRBJ1-1; tentatively, D is TRBD1 (6 bases). The CDR3 loop spans 14 amino acids. V was cut by 4 bases and J by 1 base, with 10 bases left in between. The V gene's germline CDR1 is SNHLY and CDR2 FYNNEI.

The V gene is TRBV30, the J gene TRBJ1-1; D remains unclear. The V gene's germline CDR1 is GTSNPN and CDR2 SVGIG (reference sequence). V lost 2 bases to trimming and J lost 7 bases, with 14 bases between them. This CDR3 comprises 13 residues. In DNA, the CDR3 is TGTGCCTGGAGTTCCTCGGGGTGGGGTGAAGCTTTCTTT. It specifies CAWSSSGWGEAFF.